The 32 T cell receptor beta chains below were found in one sample sequenced in a study of cytomegalovirus exposure and HLA in healthy donors (dated by TCRdb to about 2017). The library was prepared using the immunoSEQ multiplex PCR assay. A mixture of 60 forward primers for TCR Vbeta segments and 13 reverse primers for TCR Jbeta segments was used in the multiplex PCR. TCRdb took this table from immuneACCESS and kept in-frame rearrangements with V and J called. Such tables lack part of the clones; where checked against another copy, unresolved V genes explain under half of the gap, and the rest is unexplained. Across this sample there are fewer than 250,000 clones, with approximately 78% seen only once. The ten largest clones capture 3.5% to 4% of the sample. Specimen: PBMCs. The receptors were sampled from a male donor in good health and CMV-seronegative.

The J gene is TRBJ1-5, the V gene TRBV10-3; perhaps TRBD1 as D (5 bases). The CDR3 runs 15 residues. V shed 3 bases and J shed 6 bases, with 15 bases lying between them. The germline gives CDR1 ENHRY, CDR2 SYGVKD. The CDR3 here is CAISEQEGSIQPQHF. The CDR3 nucleotides are TGTGCCATCAGTGAACAGGAGGGGTCCATTCAGCCCCAGCATTTT.

This clone was observed a handful of times. V and J are TRBV19 and TRBJ2-7; 8 bases match TRBD1. Per the germline V gene, CDR1 is LNHDA and CDR2 is SQIVND (reference sequence). The trim removed 1 base at V and 2 bases at J, leaving 4 bases unmatched. This CDR3 has 15 residues. CDR3 sequence (DNA): TGTGCCAGTAGTATAGGTCCAGGGGGCACCTACGAGCAGTACTTC. The encoded protein is CASSIGPGGTYEQYF.

The genes are TRBV25-1 and TRBJ1-2, with D perhaps TRBD1 (5 bases). The V and J ends lost 2 bases and 0 bases respectively, with 16 bases between them. Germline V gene lookup returns CDR1 MGHDK and CDR2 SYGVNS. CDR3 length: 17 amino acids. The CDR3 reads CASSETGAVGANYGYTF. Written as DNA, the CDR3 is TGTGCCAGCAGTGAAACTGGGGCCGTCGGAGCTAACTATGGCTACACCTTC.

This chain uses TRBV5-1 with TRBJ2-5, with 8 bases matching TRBD2. The J call may be in error: the DNA end matches TRBJ2-7 better. The length of the CDR3 is 14 residues. Germline V gene lookup returns CDR1 SGHRS and CDR2 YFSETQ. The CDR3 DNA reads TGCGCCAGCAGCGTAGCGGGGAGGGCCTACGAGCAGTACTTC. Translating it yields CASSVAGRAYEQYF.

The rearrangement joins TRBV27 to TRBJ2-3; perhaps TRBD2 as D (7 bases). V lost 6 bases to trimming and J lost 3 bases, with 13 bases between them. The CDR3 runs 14 residues. Germline V gene data show CDR1 as MNHEY and CDR2 as SMNVEV (reference sequence). The CDR3 nucleotides are TGTGCCAGCAGGGGAGGGGGGCGTACAGATACGCAGTATTTT. It specifies CASRGGGRTDTQYF.

On this clone: This sample also contains other DNA sequences that code for the same CDR3. The V gene is TRBV9, the J gene TRBJ2-3; 10 bases are shared with TRBD2. The junction had 4 bases not matched to a gene; V was cut back by 3 bases and J by 6 bases. Germline CDR1 reads SGDLS; CDR2 reads YYNGEE. CDR3 length: 14 residues. CDR3 DNA: TGTGCCAGCAGCGCTAGCGGGAGACTTGATACGCAGTATTTT. Translated, it gives CASSASGRLDTQYF.

The chain carries TRBV5-1 and TRBJ1-2, with 8 bases identical to TRBD1. The CDR3 is made up of 17 amino acids. Germline CDR1 SGHRS, CDR2 YFSETQ. Losses at the gene ends were 4 bases for V and 4 bases for J; bases not matched to a gene: 15. The CDR3 DNA reads as TGCGCCAGCAGCGGTCTCTCAATGCCAACAGGGGGCTATGGCTACACCTTC. Protein product: CASSGLSMPTGGYGYTF.

On this clone: A far larger clone is only one base removed, so a read error is likely. The V call is TRBV6-1, the J call TRBJ2-3, with 8 bases aligning to TRBD2. CDR1 and CDR2 from the germline V gene are MNHNS and SASEGT. Trimming took 4 bases from V and 0 from J; bases not matched to a gene: 3. The CDR3 covers 15 residues. Written as DNA, the CDR3 is TGTGCCAGCAGTGCCTCTAGCGGGAGCACAGATACGCAGTATTTT. Encoded protein: CASSASSGSTDTQYF.

This chain links TRBV14 with TRBJ2-2, with TRBD1 matching 8 bases. Looked up from germline, CDR1 is SGHDN and CDR2 is FVKESK. The CDR3 loop spans 15 amino acids. J lost 3 bases, V lost 6 bases, and 6 bases had no gene match. CDR3 residues: CASRSGQVHTGELFF. The CDR3 DNA is TGTGCCAGCAGGTCGGGACAGGTACACACCGGGGAGCTGTTTTTT.

V gene TRBV6-1 combines with J gene TRBJ2-3; TRBD1 aligns across 7 bases. V dropped 6 bases and J dropped 0; count of bases not matched to a gene: 3. Germline assignment: CDR1 MNHNS and CDR2 SASEGT. The CDR3 runs to 14 residues. CDR3 region: CASRTGHSTDTQYF. The CDR3 DNA sequence: TGTGCCAGCAGGACAGGGCATAGCACAGATACGCAGTATTTT.

The chain uses TRBV7-2 and TRBJ2-7; TRBD1 agrees at 7 bases. Germline loops: CDR1 SGHTA, CDR2 FQGNSA. V shed 3 bases and J 6 bases; nucleotides not matched to a gene: 8. The CDR3 runs 14 residues. CDR3 region: CASSFLRTGREQYF. The CDR3, as DNA: TGTGCCAGCAGCTTTCTTAGGACAGGCCGCGAGCAGTACTTC. The entire variable domain, with the rest obtained from reference TRBV7-2 and TRBJ2-7, is as follows: GAGVSQSPSNKVTEKGKDVELRCDPISGHTALYWYRQSLGQGLEFLIYFQGNSAPDKSGLPSDRFSAERTGGSVSTLTIQRTQQEDSAVYLCASSFLRTGREQYFGPGTRLTVT.

The gene calls are TRBV6-5 and TRBJ2-2; 7 bases line up with TRBD2. Germline V CDR1 and CDR2: MNHEY, SVGAGI. CDR3 size: 16 residues. The V and J ends lost 1 base and 3 bases, in that order; junction bases with no gene match: 5. The CDR3 coding sequence is TGTGCCAGCAGTTACTTTCTAGCGGATTACACCGGGGAGCTGTTTTTT. It codes for CASSYFLADYTGELFF.

This chain joins TRBV29-1 and TRBJ1-1; the D is unclear. V was pared by 4 bases and J by 11 bases, with 11 bases between. CDR1 is SQVTM, CDR2 ANQGSEA, per germline. The CDR3 runs to 10 residues. CDR3 DNA sequence: TGCAGCGTTGGCTTGGAGTATGCTTTCTTT. It translates to CSVGLEYAFF.

V usage is TRBV4-1 and J usage is TRBJ2-5, with TRBD1 matching over 7 bases. The last part of the DNA fits TRBJ2-7 better; the J call may be wrong. The CDR3 has 16 amino acids. The germline V gene encodes CDR1 MGHRA and CDR2 YSYEKL. CDR3 sequence reads: CASSYEGQPSSYEQYF. The CDR3 bases are TGCGCCAGCAGTTACGAGGGACAGCCGTCCTCCTACGAGCAGTACTTC.

The rearrangement uses TRBV27 and TRBJ2-7, with 7 bases lining up with TRBD1. Looked up from germline, CDR1 is MNHEY and CDR2 is SMNVEV (reference sequence). Losses at the gene ends were 3 bases for V and 5 bases for J; bases not matched to a gene: 10. The CDR3 length is 15 residues. CDR3 protein: CASSFLETGWDEQYF. DNA of the CDR3: TGTGCCAGCAGTTTCTTGGAGACAGGGTGGGACGAGCAGTACTTC.

V usage is TRBV5-1 and J usage is TRBJ2-7; 13 bases line up with TRBD2. Trimming removed 1 base from V and 3 bases from J; junction bases left unmatched: 4. CDR3 size: 16 residues. The germline CDR1 and CDR2 sequences are SGHRS and YFSETQ. The CDR3 coding sequence is TGCGCCAGCAGCTTGACCGGGACTAGCGGGAACTACGAGCAGTACTTC. This codes for CASSLTGTSGNYEQYF.

For this clone: The sample has other DNA sequences that encode this CDR3 too. The V and J genes are TRBV18 and TRBJ1-6; D possibly corresponds to TRBD1 (6 bases). The germline V gene encodes CDR1 KGHSH and CDR2 LQKENI. The CDR3 is made up of 15 amino acids. Trimming pared 0 bases from V and 5 bases from J, leaving 8 bases between. CDR3 amino acids: CASSPPSGDNSPLHF. The DNA for the CDR3 is TGTGCCAGCTCACCACCCTCAGGGGATAATTCACCCCTCCACTTT.

The chain combines TRBV21-1 with TRBJ1-4. TRBV21-1 is flagged as a pseudogene. The CDR3 is made up of 15 amino acids. The CDR3 sequence: CASSKSFKGGEKLFF. The DNA of the CDR3 is TGTGCCAGCAGCAAATCCTTCAAGGGAGGCGAAAAACTGTTTTTT.

The chain recombines TRBV15 with TRBJ2-1, with a tentative D call TRBD1 (6 bases). From germline, CDR1 is LNHNV and CDR2 YYDKDF (reference sequence). CDR3 size: 15 residues. Between the trimmed V and J ends, which lost 3 bases and 3 bases, there was a span of 12 bases. CDR3 sequence (DNA): TGTGCCACCAGCAGGGCGAGGGGGATCTACAATGAGCAGTTCTTC. Amino acid sequence: CATSRARGIYNEQFF.

This clone is a singleton in its sample. CDR3 nucleotide sequence: TGTGCCAGCAGCCGGGACATCTCAACTAATGAAAAACTGTTTTTT. Its translation is CASSRDISTNEKLFF. V gene TRBV5-5 combines with J gene TRBJ1-4, with D perhaps matching TRBD1 (6 bases). The CDR3 has 15 residues. Germline CDR1 and CDR2: SGHKS and YYEKEE (reference sequence). Between the trimmed V and J ends, which lost 4 bases and 0 bases, there was a span of 10 bases. The full variable domain, with the rest looked up from reference TRBV5-5 and TRBJ1-4, is DAGVTQSPTHLIKTRGQQVTLRCSPISGHKSVSWYQQVLGQGPQFIFQYYEKEERGRGNFPDRFSARQFPNYSSELNVNALLLGDSALYLCASSRDISTNEKLFFGSGTQLSVL.

The rearrangement joins TRBV9 to TRBJ2-6; D ambiguous. V was clipped by 0 bases and J by 0 bases, with 7 bases between them. Germline lookup yields CDR1 SGDLS and CDR2 YYNGEE. The CDR3 totals 16 residues. CDR3 DNA: TGTGCCAGCAGCGTAGTTCCGAGCTCTGGGGCCAACGTCCTGACTTTC. This sequence encodes CASSVVPSSGANVLTF.

The genes are TRBV10-1 and TRBJ2-5, with D maybe TRBD2 (5 bases). The J call may be incorrect, as the DNA end agrees better with TRBJ2-7. The CDR3 has 17 residues. Germline CDR1 is WNHNN and CDR2 is SYGVQD (reference sequence). The CDR3 reads CARIDPSSASTPYEQYF. The CDR3 region has the DNA TGCGCCAGGATAGACCCCAGTTCGGCTAGCACTCCCTACGAGCAGTACTTC.

This clone was detected a few times. The rearrangement links TRBV5-4 to TRBJ1-1, with D unclear. V was shortened by 4 bases and J by 0 bases, with 13 bases between the two germline ends. From germline, CDR1 is SGHNT and CDR2 YYREEE (reference sequence). The CDR3 length is 15 residues. CDR3 in DNA: TGTGCCAGCAGCGAACGGGTCACCATGAACACTGAAGCTTTCTTT. Translated, it gives CASSERVTMNTEAFF.

This chain connects TRBV7-9 to TRBJ2-7; possibly TRBD2 for D (5 bases). There are 14 residues in the CDR3. The germline V gene encodes CDR1 SEHNR and CDR2 FQNEAQ (reference sequence). V lost 5 bases and J 5 bases, leaving 16 bases between the germline ends. The DNA for the CDR3 is TGTGCCAGCAGCCGGTACTCTAGCAGCCACGAGCAGTACTTC. It is translated as CASSRYSSSHEQYF.

The chain has TRBV7-9 and TRBJ2-5; possibly TRBD2 for D (5 bases). This CDR3 spans 17 amino acids. Germline V gene data show CDR1 as SEHNR and CDR2 as FQNEAQ (reference sequence). V was shortened by 4 bases and J by 4 bases, with 22 bases between the two germline ends. CDR3 nucleotide sequence: TGTGCCAGCAGCTCCTCGAGGGTTGCGGGCAGGTCAGAGACCCAGTACTTC. Amino acid sequence: CASSSSRVAGRSETQYF. Filled out from reference TRBV7-9 and TRBJ2-5, the complete variable domain reads DTGVSQNPRHKITKRGQNVTFRCDPISEHNRLYWYRQTLGQGPEFLTYFQNEAQLEKSRLLSDRFSAERPKGSFSTLEIQRTEQGDSAMYLCASSSSRVAGRSETQYFGPGTRLLVL.

This chain uses TRBV6-5 with TRBJ2-7; 9 bases map to TRBD1. This CDR3 has 13 amino acids. Germline V CDR1 and CDR2: MNHEY, SVGAGI. The V gene end was trimmed by 7 bases and the J gene end by 3 bases; junction bases not matched to a gene: 4. CDR3 DNA: TGTGCCAGCATCTCGACAGGGGGCTACGAGCAGTACTTC. Its protein product is CASISTGGYEQYF.

This clone was detected a few times. The chain recombines TRBV6-5 with TRBJ1-3; possibly TRBD1 for D (6 bases). CDR1 is MNHEY, CDR2 SVGAGI, per germline. Trimming took 0 bases from V and 0 from J, leaving 9 bases between them. The CDR3 loop spans 16 amino acids. In nucleotides, the CDR3 is TGTGCCAGCAGTTACTCGCGGGGGCTCTCTGGAAACACCATATATTTT. Translated: CASSYSRGLSGNTIYF.

The chain carries TRBV2 and TRBJ2-2; TRBD1 matches 7 bases. The V and J ends lost 6 bases and 6 bases, in that order; junction bases with no gene match: 4. The CDR3 extends over 13 amino acids. Germline values: CDR1 SNHLY, CDR2 FYNNEI. DNA of the CDR3: TGTGCCAGCAGAGTTCAGGGGGCCGGGGAGCTGTTTTTT. This gives the protein CASRVQGAGELFF. The complete variable domain, with remaining parts taken from reference TRBV2 and TRBJ2-2, reads EPEVTQTPSHQVTQMGQEVILRCVPISNHLYFYWYRQILGQKVEFLVSFYNNEISEKSEIFDDQFSVERPDGSNFTLKIRSTKLEDSAMYFCASRVQGAGELFFGEGSRLTVL.

The V and J genes are TRBV7-7 and TRBJ2-2; 10 positions match TRBD1. The CDR3 is 14 amino acids. The V and J ends lost 3 bases and 5 bases, in that order; junction bases with no gene match: 0. The germline CDR1 and CDR2 sequences are SSHAT and FNYEAQ (reference sequence). Written as DNA, the CDR3 is TGTGCCAGCAGCTTGGGACAGGGGACCGGGGAGCTGTTTTTT. Translated, it gives CASSLGQGTGELFF.

The chain is built from TRBV15 and TRBJ2-3, with 8 positions matching TRBD2. The CDR3 contains 16 residues. Germline V gene sequence: CDR1 LNHNV, CDR2 YYDKDF (reference sequence). The junction had 9 bases not matched to a gene; V was cut back by 3 bases and J by 4 bases. Here the CDR3 DNA reads TGTGCCACCAGCAGGGCTGGGGGACTAGAGGCAGATACGCAGTATTTT. Amino acids: CATSRAGGLEADTQYF.

This clone has only a few counts. J is TRBJ1-4 and V is TRBV2, with D possibly TRBD1 on 6 matching bases. Trimming left V 4 bases short and J 13 bases short, with 10 bases between. This CDR3 is built from 11 residues. The germline CDR1 and CDR2 sequences are SNHLY and FYNNEI. The CDR3 sequence is CASSGKGGLFF. DNA of the CDR3: TGTGCCAGCAGTGGTAAAGGGGGACTGTTTTTT.

The rearrangement joins TRBV29-1 to TRBJ2-7; tentatively, D is TRBD2 (5 bases). The CDR3 consists of 14 residues. CDR1 and CDR2 (germline): SQVTM, ANQGSEA. Trimming took off 0 bases at V and 2 bases at J, with 11 bases between the two ends. The CDR3 spells CSVEDHGETYEQYF. The CDR3 DNA is TGCAGCGTTGAAGATCACGGGGAAACCTACGAGCAGTACTTC.